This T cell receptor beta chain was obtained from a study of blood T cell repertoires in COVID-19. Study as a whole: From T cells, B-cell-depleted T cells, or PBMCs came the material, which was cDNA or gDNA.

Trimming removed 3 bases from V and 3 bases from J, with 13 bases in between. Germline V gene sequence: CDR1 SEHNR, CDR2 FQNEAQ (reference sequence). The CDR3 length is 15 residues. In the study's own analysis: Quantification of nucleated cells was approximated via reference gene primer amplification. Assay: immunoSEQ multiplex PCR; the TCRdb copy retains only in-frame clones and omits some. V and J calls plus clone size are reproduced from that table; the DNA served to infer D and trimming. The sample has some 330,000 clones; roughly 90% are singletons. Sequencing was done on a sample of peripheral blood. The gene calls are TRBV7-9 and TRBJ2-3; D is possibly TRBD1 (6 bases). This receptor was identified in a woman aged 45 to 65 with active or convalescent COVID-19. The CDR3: CASSFGTRRTDTQYF. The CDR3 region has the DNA TGTGCCAGCAGCTTTGGGACACGGCGAACAGATACGCAGTATTTT.